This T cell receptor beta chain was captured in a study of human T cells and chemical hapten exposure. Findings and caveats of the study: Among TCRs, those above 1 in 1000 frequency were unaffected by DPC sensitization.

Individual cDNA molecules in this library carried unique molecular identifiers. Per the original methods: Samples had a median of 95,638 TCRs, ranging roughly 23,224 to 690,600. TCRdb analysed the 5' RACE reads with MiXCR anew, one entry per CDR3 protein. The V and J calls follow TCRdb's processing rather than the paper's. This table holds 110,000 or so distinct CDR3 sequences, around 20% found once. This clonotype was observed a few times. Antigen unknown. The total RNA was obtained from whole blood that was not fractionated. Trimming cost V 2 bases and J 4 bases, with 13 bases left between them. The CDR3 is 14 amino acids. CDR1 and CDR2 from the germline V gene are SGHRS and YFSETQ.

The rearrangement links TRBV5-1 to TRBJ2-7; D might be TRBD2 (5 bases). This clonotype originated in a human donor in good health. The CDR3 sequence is CASSLQIGLYEQYF. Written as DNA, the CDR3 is TGCGCCAGCAGCTTACAGATTGGACTTTACGAGCAGTACTTC.